This TCR beta chain was sequenced for a study of T cell changes during pregnancy in multiple sclerosis. In its sample, this clone is medium-sized. Looked up from germline, CDR1 is SGHNT and CDR2 is YENEEA. The CDR3 runs 16 residues. Between the trimmed V and J ends, which lost 0 bases and 3 bases, there was a span of 14 bases. Using immunoSEQ multiplex PCR, the repertoire was profiled, and TCRdb retains in-frame clones only, with some absent. The sample records about 55,000 clones, about 90% being singletons. The chain uses TRBV11-3 and TRBJ1-2; D is possibly TRBD1 (6 bases). This clonotype was sampled from a female donor with multiple sclerosis, enrolled in a pregnancy study. Sequences were derived from CD4+ T cells from peripheral blood mononuclear cells, sampled in the first trimester of pregnancy. CDR3 loop: CASSLEGRGGDYGYTF. CDR3 nucleotide sequence: TGTGCCAGCAGCTTAGAAGGCAGGGGTGGGGACTATGGCTACACCTTC.